Shown below are 32 T cell receptor beta chains from a single sample sequenced in a study of regulatory T cells in long-lasting Graves disease. Building the TCR beta libraries relied on iRepertoire HTBI primers, and CDR3 regions underwent Arm-PCR. TCRdb called the multiplex PCR reads again in MiXCR, with one record for every CDR3 protein. The sample contains 500,000 or so distinct CDR3 sequences, approximately 14% of which appear only once. Time point reported: newly diagnosed GD, antithyroid drugs for less than 3 months. The TCR library was prepared using RNA isolated from PBMCs. The same sample was also used in a study of T cells in Graves' hyperthyroidism and ophthalmopathy.

This material consisted of peripheral blood mononuclear cells (PBMCs), taken at new diagnosis, from a patient treated with antithyroid drugs. These receptors originate from a woman in her 50s with Graves disease.

This clonotype was detected only a few times. The junction departs from germline at one end; a sequencing error may be responsible. The CDR3 DNA is TGTGCCAGTAGCATAGCGGGAGCTAGCTACAATGAGCAGTTCTTC. Encoded protein: CASSIAGASYNEQFF. This chain links TRBV19 with TRBJ2-1, with 9 bases identical to TRBD2. Germline V gene sequence: CDR1 LNHDA, CDR2 SQIVND (reference sequence). The CDR3 extends over 15 amino acids.

This clonotype appeared many times. J is TRBJ1-2 and V is TRBV28, with TRBD1 matching 11 bases. The length of the CDR3 is 13 residues. V shed 9 bases, J shed 3 bases, and the junction held 3 bases outside the gene matches. Germline V gene data show CDR1 as MDHEN and CDR2 as SYDVKM. This CDR3 is CASRTGGDYGYTF. CDR3 sequence (DNA): TGTGCCAGTAGGACAGGGGGCGACTATGGCTACACCTTC.

This clonotype has at least ten counts. The rearrangement joins TRBV30 to TRBJ2-3; TRBD2 is a possible D gene (5 bases). Per the germline V gene, CDR1 is GTSNPN and CDR2 is SVGIG (reference sequence). V lost 2 bases to trimming and J lost 2 bases, with 11 bases between them. The CDR3 has 14 residues. The CDR3 bases are TGTGCCTGGAGTATCCCGGGATCCACAGATACGCAGTATTTT. As protein: CAWSIPGSTDTQYF.

This clonotype was seen ten or more times. The genes are TRBV2 and TRBJ2-7; D perhaps matches TRBD1 (6 bases). The CDR3 sequence is 15 residues long. Looked up from germline, CDR1 is SNHLY and CDR2 is FYNNEI. V was cut by 3 bases and J by 3 bases, with 15 bases left in between. CDR3 sequence (DNA): TGTGCCAGCAGTGAGCGGAGGACAGACTACTACGAGCAGTACTTC. Its translation: CASSERRTDYYEQYF.

The V and J genes are TRBV2 and TRBJ2-7; unclear D gene. In germline, CDR1 is SNHLY, CDR2 FYNNEI. This CDR3 comprises 12 residues. V was pared by 6 bases and J by 7 bases, with 13 bases between. The CDR3 nucleotides read TGTGCCAGCAGGTCTCGGGTAGGTGAGCAGTACTTC. Translating gives CASRSRVGEQYF.

This chain links TRBV28 with TRBJ2-5; 7 positions agree with TRBD1. With 1 base clipped from V and 4 bases from J, the junction kept 3 bases outside the gene matches. The CDR3 totals 14 residues. CDR1 and CDR2 from the germline V gene are MDHEN and SYDVKM. CDR3 residues: CASSLFRDRETQYF. CDR3 nucleotides: TGTGCCAGCAGTTTATTTCGGGACAGAGAGACCCAGTACTTC.

This clonotype was recorded only once. Since a far larger clone is one base different, this is likely a read error. The chain combines TRBV28 with TRBJ2-5, with D perhaps TRBD1 (5 bases). Germline-derived CDR1 and CDR2 are MDHEN and SYDVKM. The CDR3 is 15 amino acids. The V end was cut by 2 bases, the J end by 11 bases, with 21 bases between. CDR3 DNA: TGTGCCAGCAGTTTAGTACAGGAGCCCTACAATGAGCAGTACTTC. It yields the protein CASSLVQEPYNEQYF.

Only a few counts were recorded for this clonotype. Here the CDR3 DNA reads TGTGCCAGCTCACCAAACCATGGGACAGGGGACTCCTACGAGCAGTACTTC. It encodes CASSPNHGTGDSYEQYF. The chain has TRBV18 and TRBJ2-7; 10 nucleotides line up with TRBD1. The CDR3 is 17 residues long. V was pared by 2 bases and J by 0 bases, with 7 bases of the junction left unmatched. Germline V lookup: CDR1 KGHSH, CDR2 LQKENI.

In this sample, this clonotype turned up many times. The V call is TRBV19, the J call TRBJ2-7; 7 bases agree with TRBD2. The V segment lost 10 bases and the J segment 3 bases; nucleotides outside the gene matches: 18. CDR1 is LNHDA and CDR2 is SQIVND in the germline V gene (reference sequence). The CDR3 contains 16 residues. CDR3 coding DNA: TGTGCCACCTCCTACGCGGGGGAAAGCGCGATCTACGAGCAGTACTTC. Its protein product is CATSYAGESAIYEQYF.

This clonotype was observed at least ten times. The rearrangement uses TRBV3-1 and TRBJ2-1; 9 bases are a match to TRBD2. This CDR3 spans 20 amino acids. The germline gives CDR1 LGHDT, CDR2 YNNKEL (reference sequence). The V gene end was trimmed by 0 bases and the J gene end by 0 bases; junction bases not matched to a gene: 12. The CDR3 DNA reads as TGTGCCAGCAGCCAAGATCACCCCGCTAGCGGGGTGAGCTCCTACAATGAGCAGTTCTTC. This codes for CASSQDHPASGVSSYNEQFF.

This clonotype was detected only a few times. Given a much more abundant clone one base away, this may be a read error. CDR3 bases: TGTGCCAGCAGCTTAGATTTTTCTGGGAACTCCTACGAGCAGTTCTTC. Translated: CASSLDFSGNSYEQFF. The chain joins TRBV11-2 to TRBJ2-1; D not certain. Germline V lookup: CDR1 SGHAT, CDR2 FQNNGV. Trimming stripped 0 bases from V and 10 bases from J, with 19 bases between. This CDR3 has 16 residues. The full variable domain, with the rest looked up from reference TRBV11-2 and TRBJ2-1, is EAGVAQSPRYKIIEKRQSVAFWCNPISGHATLYWYQQILGQGPKLLIQFQNNGVVDDSQLPKDRFSAERLKGVDSTLKIQPAKLEDSAVYLCASSLDFSGNSYEQFFGPGTRLTVL.

The sample holds many counts of this clonotype. The chain uses TRBV3-1 and TRBJ2-3; 9 bases fit TRBD2. Per the germline V gene, CDR1 is LGHDT and CDR2 is YNNKEL (reference sequence). V was pared by 4 bases and J by 0 bases, with 8 bases of the junction left unmatched. The CDR3 length is 17 residues. CDR3 sequence: CASSPRLAAPSTDTQYF. CDR3 in DNA: TGTGCCAGCAGCCCCCGACTAGCGGCACCTAGCACAGATACGCAGTATTTT.

The sample holds many counts of this clonotype. The chain employs TRBV12-3 or TRBV12-4 and TRBJ2-2; unclear D gene. Trimming took off 1 base at V and 9 bases at J, with 12 bases between the two ends. CDR3 length: 14 amino acids. This chain's CDR3 is CASSLGQAGRELFF. DNA for the CDR3: TGTGCCAGCAGTTTAGGGCAGGCAGGCCGGGAGCTGTTTTTT.

At least ten counts were recorded for this clonotype. The chain links TRBV2 to TRBJ2-7; TRBD1 is a possible D gene (6 bases). V lost 6 bases to trimming and J lost 3 bases, with 9 bases between them. This CDR3 comprises 12 residues. CDR1 and CDR2 from the germline V gene are SNHLY and FYNNEI. The CDR3 is CASRRDNYEQYF. CDR3 DNA sequence: TGTGCCAGCAGACGGGACAACTACGAGCAGTACTTC.

This clonotype was counted many times. This rearrangement joins TRBV25-1 to TRBJ1-1; 9 bases align to TRBD1. Germline lookup yields CDR1 MGHDK and CDR2 SYGVNS. CDR3 length: 15 amino acids. With V trimmed by 4 bases and J by 0 bases, 3 bases remained unmatched. The CDR3 here is CASSGDRVVNTEAFF. The CDR3 region has the DNA TGTGCCAGCAGTGGGGACAGGGTCGTGAACACTGAAGCTTTCTTT.

Many counts were recorded for this clonotype. The chain carries TRBV7-9 and TRBJ2-5; D is unresolved. The CDR3 contains 12 residues. Trimming took off 4 bases at V and 7 bases at J, with 10 bases between the two ends. Germline assignment: CDR1 SEHNR and CDR2 FQNEAQ (reference sequence). The CDR3 sequence: CASSSVVWTQYF. In DNA form, the CDR3 reads TGTGCCAGCAGCTCCGTAGTATGGACCCAGTACTTC.

The rearrangement links TRBV19 to TRBJ2-2; weak D call: TRBD2 (5 bases). Germline V gene data show CDR1 as LNHDA and CDR2 as SQIVND (reference sequence). Trimming shortened V by 3 bases and J by 7 bases, and 12 bases separated the two germline ends. This CDR3 comprises 14 residues. The CDR3 protein is CASSITGAVGELFF. The DNA for the CDR3 is TGTGCCAGTAGTATCACTGGAGCGGTCGGGGAGCTGTTTTTT.

This clonotype was seen ten or more times. J is TRBJ1-5 and V is TRBV24-1; D ambiguous. Trimming removed 3 bases from V and 5 bases from J, with 4 bases in between. Germline V gene sequence: CDR1 KGHDR, CDR2 SFDVKD. This CDR3 is built from 12 residues. As DNA, the CDR3 is TGTGCCACCAGTGATATGGATCAGCCCCAGCATTTT. Translated: CATSDMDQPQHF.

V usage is TRBV6-4 and J usage is TRBJ2-7; possibly TRBD1 or TRBD2 for D (5 bases each). This CDR3 spans 16 amino acids. Trimming shortened V by 3 bases and J by 5 bases, and 20 bases separated the two germline ends. The V gene's germline CDR1 is MRHNA and CDR2 SNTAGT. CDR3 loop: CASSEVYGTQKNEQYF. The CDR3 DNA reads as TGTGCCAGCAGTGAAGTGTATGGGACGCAAAAAAACGAGCAGTACTTC.

This clonotype was counted only a few times. The chain is built from TRBV5-8 and TRBJ2-1; D is undetermined. The CDR3 loop spans 14 amino acids. The V gene lost 5 bases and the J gene lost 6 bases, with 15 bases spanning the gap. Looked up from germline, CDR1 is SGHTS and CDR2 is YDEGEE. DNA of the CDR3: TGTGCCAGCAGACCCAATCCGGACCGCAATGAGCAGTTCTTC. As protein: CASRPNPDRNEQFF.

To note about this clonotype: A far larger clone is only one base removed, so a read error is likely. The V gene is TRBV5-5, the J gene TRBJ2-3; D may be TRBD2 (6 bases). V lost 4 bases, J lost 4 bases, and 25 bases lay in between. The CDR3 length is 18 residues. Germline CDR1 SGHKS, CDR2 YYEKEE (reference sequence). DNA of the CDR3: TGTGCCAGCAGCCCCGCCCCGGCGGGAAGCCTTGGGGCAGATACGCAGTATTTT. It translates to CASSPAPAGSLGADTQYF.

The table lists this clonotype with a count of one. The CDR3 sequence is CASSSNGVTYNEQYF. CDR3 nucleotides: TGCGCCAGCAGCTCTAACGGGGTAACCTACAATGAGCAGTACTTC. The J gene is TRBJ2-7, the V gene TRBV5-1, with D possibly being TRBD2 (5 bases). This CDR3 has 15 residues. Germline CDR1 SGHRS, CDR2 YFSETQ. With 3 bases removed from V and 7 bases from J, the gap between germline ends came to 20 bases. Together with reference TRBV5-1 and TRBJ2-7, the CDR3 gives the full variable domain: KAGVTQTPRYLIKTRGQQVTLSCSPISGHRSVSWYQQTPGQGLQFLFEYFSETQRNKGNFPGRFSGRQFSNSRSEMNVSTLELGDSALYLCASSSNGVTYNEQYFGPGTRLTVT.

This clonotype was detected many times. V usage is TRBV5-1 and J usage is TRBJ2-7; D remains unclear. This CDR3 region has 13 residues. CDR1 is SGHRS, CDR2 YFSETQ, per germline. The V end lost 4 bases, the J end lost 5 bases, and 13 bases lay between the germline ends. The CDR3 region is CASSPPKMDEQYF. The CDR3 DNA sequence: TGCGCCAGCAGCCCCCCTAAAATGGACGAGCAGTACTTC.

In this sample, this clonotype turned up a few times. The chain couples TRBV20-1 to TRBJ2-5; D is unresolved. The CDR3 runs to 15 residues. CDR1 and CDR2 (germline): DFQATT, SNEGSKA (reference sequence). Trimming removed 4 bases at V and 2 bases at J, with 17 bases between. As DNA, the CDR3 is TGCAGTGCTAATGGGAACCTAAATCCTCAAGAGACCCAGTACTTC. This encodes CSANGNLNPQETQYF.

This rearrangement joins TRBV5-1 to TRBJ2-7; D call uncertain. CDR1 is SGHRS, CDR2 YFSETQ, per germline. The ends were cut back, 4 bases at V and 0 bases at J, with 14 bases in the middle. The CDR3 sequence is 15 residues long. CDR3 nucleotides: TGCGCCAGCAGCCCGGTTGTAGGTAGCTCCTACGAGCAGTACTTC. It yields the protein CASSPVVGSSYEQYF.

With regard to this clonotype: Given the absence of the conserved phenylalanine or tryptophan at the CDR3 end, a read error is likely. The chain carries TRBV12-3 or TRBV12-4 and TRBJ2-3; no clear D gene. The CDR3 consists of 15 residues. V lost 5 bases, J lost 2 bases, and 14 bases lay in between. CDR3 sequence: CASSLLVASTDTQYL. The CDR3 DNA sequence: TGTGCCAGCAGTCTATTGGTAGCATCCACAGATACGCAGTATTTA.

This clonotype has a count of ten or more. The V gene is TRBV2, the J gene TRBJ2-7, with 8 positions matching TRBD1. The CDR3 is 15 residues long. CDR1 and CDR2 from the germline V gene are SNHLY and FYNNEI. Trimming took 2 bases from V and 2 from J; bases not matched to a gene: 5. CDR3 sequence reads: CASSEMSRGPYEQYF. The CDR3 DNA sequence: TGTGCCAGCAGTGAAATGTCCAGGGGGCCCTACGAGCAGTACTTC.

This clonotype was detected a few times. This chain links TRBV10-2 with TRBJ1-6, with 7 bases identical to TRBD1. Germline V gene lookup returns CDR1 WSHSY and CDR2 SAAADI. V trimming: 7 bases; J trimming: 0 bases; junction bases outside the gene matches: 9. The length of the CDR3 is 17 residues. CDR3 DNA: TGCGCCAGCAACCTCGGACAGGAAAGCTCCTATAATTCACCCCTCCACTTT. As protein: CASNLGQESSYNSPLHF.

In this sample, this clonotype turned up many times. J is TRBJ1-1 and V is TRBV6-1, with a tentative D call TRBD1 (6 bases). CDR3 length: 13 residues. Between the trimmed V and J ends, which lost 3 bases and 1 base, there was a span of 6 bases. Germline CDR1 MNHNS, CDR2 SASEGT. CDR3 residues: CASSDRGNTEAFF. The CDR3, as DNA: TGTGCCAGCAGTGACAGGGGGAACACTGAAGCTTTCTTT.

A few counts support this clonotype. This sequence joins TRBV3-1 and TRBJ2-7; TRBD1 matches 7 bases. V gave up 4 bases and J gave up 4 bases; unmatched junction bases: 4. This CDR3 comprises 13 residues. Per the germline V gene, CDR1 is LGHDT and CDR2 is YNNKEL (reference sequence). CDR3: CASSRPQGYEQYF. The CDR3 DNA sequence: TGTGCCAGCAGCCGACCACAGGGGTACGAGCAGTACTTC.

The chain couples TRBV6-2 or TRBV6-3 to TRBJ2-7; TRBD1 matches 9 bases. Germline V lookup: CDR1 MNHEY, CDR2 SVGEGT. This CDR3 has 17 amino acids. Trimming removed 0 bases from V and 4 bases from J; junction bases left unmatched: 10. CDR3 amino acids: CASSYSTGGDFIYEQYF. CDR3 coding DNA: TGTGCCAGCAGTTACTCGACAGGGGGGGACTTTATTTACGAGCAGTACTTC.

The V call is TRBV10-2, the J call TRBJ2-7; the D is unclear. The CDR3 covers 15 residues. The V gene lost 6 bases and the J gene lost 1 base, with 16 bases spanning the gap. Germline V CDR1 and CDR2: WSHSY, SAAADI. The CDR3 loop reads CASRMSWGLSYEQYF. In DNA form, the CDR3 reads TGCGCCAGCAGAATGAGTTGGGGTCTTTCCTACGAGCAGTACTTC.